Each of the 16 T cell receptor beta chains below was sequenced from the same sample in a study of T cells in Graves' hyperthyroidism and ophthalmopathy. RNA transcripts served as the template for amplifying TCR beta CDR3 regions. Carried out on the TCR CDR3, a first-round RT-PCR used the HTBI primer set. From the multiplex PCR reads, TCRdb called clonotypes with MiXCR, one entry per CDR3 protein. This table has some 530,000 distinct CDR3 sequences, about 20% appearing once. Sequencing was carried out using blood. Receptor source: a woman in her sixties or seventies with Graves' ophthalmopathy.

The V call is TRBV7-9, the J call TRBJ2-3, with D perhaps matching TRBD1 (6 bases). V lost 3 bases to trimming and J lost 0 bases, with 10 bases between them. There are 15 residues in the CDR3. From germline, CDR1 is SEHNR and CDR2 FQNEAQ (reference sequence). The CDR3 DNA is TGTGCCAGCAGCTTCTCACAGGGTAGCACAGATACGCAGTATTTT. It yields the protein CASSFSQGSTDTQYF.

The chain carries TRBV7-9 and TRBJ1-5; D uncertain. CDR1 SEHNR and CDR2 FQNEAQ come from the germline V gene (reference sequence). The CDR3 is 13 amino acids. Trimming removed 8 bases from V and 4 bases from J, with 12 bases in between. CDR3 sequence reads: CASSNAWNQPQHF. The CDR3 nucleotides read TGTGCCAGCTCGAACGCCTGGAATCAGCCCCAGCATTTT.

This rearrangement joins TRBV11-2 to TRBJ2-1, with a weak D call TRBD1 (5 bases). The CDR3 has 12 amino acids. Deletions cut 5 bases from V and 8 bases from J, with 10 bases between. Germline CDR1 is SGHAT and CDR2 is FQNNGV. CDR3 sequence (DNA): TGTGCCAGCAGCAATCTAGGGGATGAGCAGTTCTTC. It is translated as CASSNLGDEQFF.

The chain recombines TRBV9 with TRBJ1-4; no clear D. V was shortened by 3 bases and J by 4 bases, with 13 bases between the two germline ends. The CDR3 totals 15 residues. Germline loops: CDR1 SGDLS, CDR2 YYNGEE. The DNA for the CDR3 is TGTGCCAGCAGCGCCCATCCGGGGTATAATGAAAAACTGTTTTTT. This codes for CASSAHPGYNEKLFF.

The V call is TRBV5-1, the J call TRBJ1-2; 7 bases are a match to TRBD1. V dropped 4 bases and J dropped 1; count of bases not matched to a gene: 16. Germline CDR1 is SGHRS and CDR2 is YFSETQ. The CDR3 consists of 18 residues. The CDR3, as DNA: TGCGCCAGCAGCCCAGGCCACAGGGTGGGACAGATTAACTATGGCTACACCTTC. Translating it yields CASSPGHRVGQINYGYTF.

CDR3 protein: CASSWGQSISYEQYF. CDR3 DNA sequence: TGCGCCAGCAGCTGGGGACAGTCGATCTCCTACGAGCAGTACTTC. This chain connects TRBV5-1 to TRBJ2-7, with TRBD1 matching 7 bases. With V trimmed by 3 bases and J by 0 bases, 6 bases remained unmatched. The CDR3 is made up of 15 amino acids. Germline V lookup: CDR1 SGHRS, CDR2 YFSETQ.

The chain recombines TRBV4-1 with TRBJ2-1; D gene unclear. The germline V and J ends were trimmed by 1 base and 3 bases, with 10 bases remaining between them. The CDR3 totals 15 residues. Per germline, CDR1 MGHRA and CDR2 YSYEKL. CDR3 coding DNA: TGCGCCAGCAGCCAAGGTACGCCGCTCTACAATGAGCAGTTCTTC. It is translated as CASSQGTPLYNEQFF.

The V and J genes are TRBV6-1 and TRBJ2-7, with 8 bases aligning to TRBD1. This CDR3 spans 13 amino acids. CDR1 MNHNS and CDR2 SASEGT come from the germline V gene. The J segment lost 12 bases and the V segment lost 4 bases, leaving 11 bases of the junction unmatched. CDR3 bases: TGTGCCAGCAGTGGAGACAGGGGTGCAGGGCCGTACTTC. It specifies CASSGDRGAGPYF.

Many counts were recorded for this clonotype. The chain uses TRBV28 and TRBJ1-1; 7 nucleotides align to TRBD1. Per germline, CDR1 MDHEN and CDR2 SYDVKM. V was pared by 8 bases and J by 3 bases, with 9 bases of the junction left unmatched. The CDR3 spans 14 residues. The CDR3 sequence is CASYKTGRDTEAFF. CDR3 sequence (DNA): TGTGCCAGCTATAAGACAGGGAGGGACACTGAAGCTTTCTTT. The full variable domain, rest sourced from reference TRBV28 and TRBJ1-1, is DVKVTQSSRYLVKRTGEKVFLECVQDMDHENMFWYRQDPGLGLRLIYFSYDVKMKEKGDIPEGYSVSREKKERFSLILESASTNQTSMYLCASYKTGRDTEAFFGQGTRLTVV.

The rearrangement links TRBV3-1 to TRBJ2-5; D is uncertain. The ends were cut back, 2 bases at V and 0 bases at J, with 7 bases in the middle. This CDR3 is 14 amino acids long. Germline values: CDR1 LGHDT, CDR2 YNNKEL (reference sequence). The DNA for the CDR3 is TGTGCCAGCAGCCAATACAAAAACCAAGAGACCCAGTACTTC. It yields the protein CASSQYKNQETQYF.

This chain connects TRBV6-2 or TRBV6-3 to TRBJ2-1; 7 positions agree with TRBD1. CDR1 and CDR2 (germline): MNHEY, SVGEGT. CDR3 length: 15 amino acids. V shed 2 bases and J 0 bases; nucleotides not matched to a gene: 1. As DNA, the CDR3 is TGTGCCAGCAGTTACGGGACAGTCTCCTACAATGAGCAGTTCTTC. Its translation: CASSYGTVSYNEQFF.

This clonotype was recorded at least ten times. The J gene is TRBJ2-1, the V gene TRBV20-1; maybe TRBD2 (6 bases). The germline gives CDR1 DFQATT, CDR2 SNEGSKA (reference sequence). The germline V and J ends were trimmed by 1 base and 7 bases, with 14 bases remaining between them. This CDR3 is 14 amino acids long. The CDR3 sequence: CSARAGEVRNEQFF. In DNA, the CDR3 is TGCAGTGCTAGAGCGGGAGAAGTTAGAAATGAGCAGTTCTTC.

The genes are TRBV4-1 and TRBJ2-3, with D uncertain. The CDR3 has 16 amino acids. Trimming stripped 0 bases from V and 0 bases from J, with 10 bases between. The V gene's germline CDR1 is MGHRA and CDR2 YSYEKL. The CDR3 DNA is TGCGCCAGCAGCCAAGAAGCGCGCAAGAGCACAGATACGCAGTATTTT. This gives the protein CASSQEARKSTDTQYF.

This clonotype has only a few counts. The CDR3 loop is CASSYRPTGGSNEQFF. Here the CDR3 DNA reads TGTGCCAGCAGTTACCGGCCGACGGGCGGCTCGAATGAGCAGTTCTTC. The rearrangement links TRBV6-6 to TRBJ2-1; D is unclear. V lost 2 bases and J lost 7, with 18 bases in between. The CDR3 spans 16 residues. Per the germline V gene, CDR1 is MNHNY and CDR2 is SVGAGI (reference sequence).

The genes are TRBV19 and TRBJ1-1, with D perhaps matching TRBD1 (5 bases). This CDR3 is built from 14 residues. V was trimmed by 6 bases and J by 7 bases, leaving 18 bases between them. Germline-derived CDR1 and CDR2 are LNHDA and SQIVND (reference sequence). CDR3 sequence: CASSQLGVRNEAFF. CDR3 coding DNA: TGTGCCAGTAGCCAGCTGGGGGTTAGGAATGAAGCTTTCTTT. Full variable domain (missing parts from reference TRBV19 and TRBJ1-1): DGGITQSPKYLFRKEGQNVTLSCEQNLNHDAMYWYRQDPGQGLRLIYYSQIVNDFQKGDIAEGYSVSREKKESFPLTVTSAQKNPTAFYLCASSQLGVRNEAFFGQGTRLTVV.

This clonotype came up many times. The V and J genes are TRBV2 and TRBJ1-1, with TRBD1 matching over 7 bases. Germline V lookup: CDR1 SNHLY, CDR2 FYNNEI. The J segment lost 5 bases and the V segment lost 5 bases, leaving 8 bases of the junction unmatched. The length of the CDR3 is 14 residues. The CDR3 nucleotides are TGTGCCAGCAGTAGGGGACAGCCACCTACTGAAGCTTTCTTT. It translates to CASSRGQPPTEAFF.